The sequence of this T cell receptor (beta chain) was determined in a study of OX40 agonist ivuxolimab in advanced cancers. Points from the study as a whole: CD4+ and CD8+ blood T cells expanded clonally by week 6 at 0.1 to 3.0 mg/kg.

Clones were sequenced by immunoSEQ multiplex PCR, and TCRdb holds only the in-frame ones, with some missing. The table shows approximately 77,000 clones, with under 85% occurring only once. Note on this clone: What it binds is not known.

CDR1 KGHSH and CDR2 LQKENI come from the germline V gene. The CDR3 loop spans 13 amino acids. V was shortened by 2 bases and J by 8 bases, with 9 bases between the two germline ends. This clonotype was sampled from an adult with an advanced solid tumor such as melanoma, head and neck, liver or kidney cancer. The chain has TRBV18 and TRBJ1-4, with D perhaps matching TRBD1 (5 bases). Here the sequenced sample was CD4+ or CD8+ T cells sorted from blood, taken in a trial of the OX40 agonist ivuxolimab. The chain's CDR3 is CASSPGGREKLFF. CDR3 DNA sequence: TGTGCCAGCTCACCAGGGGGAAGGGAAAAACTGTTTTTT.